Below, 8 T cell receptor beta chains from the same sample are listed, as sequenced in a study of PD-L1 blockade in urothelial cancer. Clones were sequenced by immunoSEQ multiplex PCR, and TCRdb holds only the in-frame ones, with some missing. The sample lists around 100,000 clones, 70% to 85% occurring once. The sequencing here drew on PBMCs, taken around atezolizumab (anti-PD-L1) treatment. The receptor set was obtained from a man aged 50 or older with urothelial cancer.

This clone was recorded a few times. The rearrangement uses TRBV28 and TRBJ2-1; no firm D call. CDR3 size: 11 residues. The V and J ends lost 2 bases and 12 bases respectively, with 8 bases between them. Germline loops: CDR1 MDHEN, CDR2 SYDVKM. The CDR3 loop reads CASSLNRWQFF. The CDR3 DNA reads as TGTGCCAGCAGTTTAAACAGATGGCAGTTCTTC.

The gene calls are TRBV7-9 and TRBJ1-1, with D perhaps matching TRBD1 (6 bases). V lost 2 bases to trimming and J lost 0 bases, with 10 bases between them. This CDR3 region has 15 residues. Per the germline V gene, CDR1 is SEHNR and CDR2 is FQNEAQ (reference sequence). CDR3 coding DNA: TGTGCCAGCAGCTTACCTAGACAGGTGAACACTGAAGCTTTCTTT. Protein sequence: CASSLPRQVNTEAFF. Looking up the rest from reference TRBV7-9 and TRBJ1-1 gives the full variable domain: DTGVSQNPRHKITKRGQNVTFRCDPISEHNRLYWYRQTLGQGPEFLTYFQNEAQLEKSRLLSDRFSAERPKGSFSTLEIQRTEQGDSAMYLCASSLPRQVNTEAFFGQGTRLTVV.

The V call is TRBV28, the J call TRBJ1-3; 7 bases are a match to TRBD1. Trimming at V came to 3 bases and at J to 2 bases, leaving 16 bases not matched to a gene. CDR3 size: 19 residues. The V gene's germline CDR1 is MDHEN and CDR2 SYDVKM. DNA of the CDR3: TGTGCCAGCAGTTTGGGAGTGAGGGGGCGCCCAGGAACTGGAAACACCATATATTTT. Translating it yields CASSLGVRGRPGTGNTIYF.

V usage is TRBV5-1 and J usage is TRBJ2-5; 11 bases are shared with TRBD2. Germline CDR1 reads SGHRS; CDR2 reads YFSETQ. The CDR3 length is 17 residues. V was clipped by 1 base and J by 4 bases; unmatched bases: 9. CDR3 region: CASSLWGSGRAGETQYF. CDR3 nucleotides: TGCGCCAGCAGCTTGTGGGGTAGCGGGAGGGCCGGAGAGACCCAGTACTTC.

This chain joins TRBV5-1 and TRBJ2-3; 12 bases agree with TRBD2. Trimming cost V 2 bases and J 0 bases; bases outside gene matches: 10. This CDR3 is 19 amino acids long. Germline V gene data show CDR1 as SGHRS and CDR2 as YFSETQ. Here the CDR3 reads CASSLVPSGTSGSTDTQYF. In nucleotides, the CDR3 is TGCGCCAGCAGCTTAGTCCCTTCCGGGACTAGCGGGAGCACAGATACGCAGTATTTT.

V gene TRBV27 combines with J gene TRBJ2-1, with D tentatively TRBD2 (6 bases). Germline V CDR1 and CDR2: MNHEY, SMNVEV (reference sequence). V lost 4 bases, J lost 4 bases, and 11 bases lay in between. The CDR3 consists of 14 residues. The CDR3 DNA is TGTGCCAGCAGTTCCATCGCGGGATACAATGAGCAGTTCTTC. Its translation: CASSSIAGYNEQFF.

This chain joins TRBV4-1 and TRBJ2-1, with TRBD2 matching 9 bases. Per the germline V gene, CDR1 is MGHRA and CDR2 is YSYEKL. The CDR3 extends over 19 amino acids. J gave up 0 bases and V 0 bases, and 9 bases lay outside the gene matches. The CDR3 reads CASSQEKAGGPSSYNEQFF. DNA of the CDR3: TGCGCCAGCAGCCAAGAAAAAGCGGGAGGACCGAGCTCCTACAATGAGCAGTTCTTC.

This chain joins TRBV5-1 and TRBJ1-2; weak D call: TRBD1 (6 bases). The CDR3 has 13 residues. V was clipped by 2 bases and J by 8 bases, with 13 bases between them. Germline CDR1 is SGHRS and CDR2 is YFSETQ. DNA of the CDR3: TGCGCCAGCAGCTTCGACAGGCAGTCGGGCTACACCTTC. Its protein is CASSFDRQSGYTF.